One and the same sample provided the 22 T cell receptor beta chains below, sequenced in a study of graft-versus-host responses after intestinal transplantation. Only in-frame clones appear in the TCRdb table, and some are missing; sequencing was by immunoSEQ multiplex PCR. The table includes approximately 10,000 clones, roughly 90% detected once. The sequencing used PBMCs, collected approximately 240 days after intestinal transplant. Receptor source: a human patient who received an intestinal transplant, so some T cells may come from the graft donor.

This clone was observed a few times. The chain recombines TRBV30 with TRBJ2-1; D is uncertain. Trimming took 0 bases from V and 2 from J, leaving 14 bases between them. CDR1 is GTSNPN, CDR2 SVGIG, per germline (reference sequence). This CDR3 is built from 16 residues. CDR3 in amino acids: CAWSVLGGLPYNEQFF. The CDR3 DNA reads as TGTGCCTGGAGTGTACTGGGCGGTTTACCCTACAATGAGCAGTTCTTC.

The V gene is TRBV5-6, the J gene TRBJ1-1; no firm D call. The V gene lost 4 bases and the J gene lost 1 base, with 14 bases spanning the gap. The germline gives CDR1 SGHDT, CDR2 YYEEEE. This CDR3 comprises 15 residues. CDR3 nucleotides: TGTGCCAGCAGCACATACAGCAAAGAGAACACTGAAGCTTTCTTT. This translates into CASSTYSKENTEAFF.

The CDR3 coding sequence is TGTGCCAGCCAGAGGACAGGGGCCGGCTACACCTTC. Its protein is CASQRTGAGYTF. This chain links TRBV25-1 with TRBJ1-2; 9 nucleotides line up with TRBD1. Germline V gives CDR1 MGHDK, CDR2 SYGVNS. Unmatched junction bases numbered 6, after V lost 8 bases and J lost 8 bases. The CDR3 consists of 12 residues.

The V and J genes are TRBV9 and TRBJ1-5, with D uncertain. This CDR3 region has 15 residues. V was shortened by 2 bases and J by 6 bases, with 15 bases between the two germline ends. Germline CDR1 SGDLS, CDR2 YYNGEE. The CDR3 loop reads CASSVGGGFGQPQHF. Here the CDR3 DNA reads TGTGCCAGCAGCGTGGGTGGAGGGTTTGGTCAGCCCCAGCATTTT.

The rearrangement joins TRBV5-4 to TRBJ2-3; D ambiguous. This CDR3 has 13 residues. The ends were cut back, 3 bases at V and 2 bases at J, with 7 bases in the middle. CDR1 is SGHNT and CDR2 is YYREEE in the germline V gene (reference sequence). The CDR3 nucleotides are TGTGCCAGCAGCTCGACTTACACAGATACGCAGTATTTT. Translating gives CASSSTYTDTQYF.

This chain uses TRBV4-3 with TRBJ2-2; 9 positions agree with TRBD2. This CDR3 spans 15 amino acids. Germline CDR1 LGHNA, CDR2 YSLEER. V shed 6 bases and J 6 bases; nucleotides not matched to a gene: 8. CDR3 DNA: TGCGCCAGCAGTCTTAGCGGGAGCCAACCCGGGGAGCTGTTTTTT. Protein product: CASSLSGSQPGELFF.

The J gene is TRBJ2-3, the V gene TRBV21-1; the DNA was not used to check the table's D call, TRBD2. TRBV21-1 counts as a pseudogene. This CDR3 contains 15 residues. The CDR3 is CASSKKRLAGDTQYF. The CDR3 DNA reads as TGTGCCAGCAGCAAAAAAAGACTAGCGGGAGATACGCAGTATTTT.

J is TRBJ2-6 and V is TRBV5-1; D remains unclear. From germline, CDR1 is SGHRS and CDR2 YFSETQ. The CDR3 contains 15 residues. Trimming removed 2 bases at V and 0 bases at J, with 6 bases between. DNA of the CDR3: TGCGCCAGCAGCTTAGGAGACTCTGGGGCCAACGTCCTGACTTTC. Its translation is CASSLGDSGANVLTF.

The count of this clone is one. The rearrangement links TRBV11-2 to TRBJ2-7; 7 bases match TRBD2. The germline gives CDR1 SGHAT, CDR2 FQNNGV. This CDR3 has 15 amino acids. Germline trimming cut 5 bases from V and 0 bases from J; bases unmatched to any gene: 7. Written as DNA, the CDR3 is TGTGCCAGCAGCCTTCAAGCGGGGACCTCCTACGAGCAGTACTTC. It codes for CASSLQAGTSYEQYF.

The chain recombines TRBV7-9 with TRBJ2-5; no clear D. V lost 3 bases and J 3 bases, leaving 5 bases between the germline ends. Germline loops: CDR1 SEHNR, CDR2 FQNEAQ (reference sequence). The CDR3 consists of 12 residues. In nucleotides, the CDR3 is TGTGCCAGCAGCTTGAGTAAAGAGACCCAGTACTTC. Translating it yields CASSLSKETQYF.

The chain couples TRBV7-8 to TRBJ2-3, with TRBD2 as a possible D gene (6 bases). This CDR3 spans 15 amino acids. V lost 8 bases, J lost 2 bases, and 17 bases lay in between. From germline, CDR1 is SGHVS and CDR2 FQNEAQ. The CDR3 protein is CASSSGSGYTDTQYF. CDR3 sequence (DNA): TGTGCCAGCTCCTCGGGTAGCGGTTACACAGATACGCAGTATTTT.

The rearrangement uses TRBV21-1 and TRBJ2-7; the DNA was not used to check the table's D call, TRBD2. TRBV21-1 is reported as a pseudogene. The CDR3 runs 15 residues. The CDR3 nucleotides read TGTGCCAGCACCATTCCTAGCGGGAGCTCCTACGAGCAGTACTTC. It translates to CASTIPSGSSYEQYF.

The chain links TRBV7-2 to TRBJ2-4; D is uncertain. The V gene lost 1 base and the J gene lost 3 bases, with 13 bases spanning the gap. This CDR3 has 16 amino acids. Germline V lookup: CDR1 SGHTA, CDR2 FQGNSA. The CDR3 nucleotides are TGTGCCAGCAGCTTAGTGCTCGAGGTCGTCAAAAACATTCAGTACTTC. It encodes CASSLVLEVVKNIQYF.

This chain links TRBV10-3 with TRBJ1-6, with D perhaps matching TRBD1 (6 bases). The germline V gene encodes CDR1 ENHRY and CDR2 SYGVKD. V lost 2 bases to trimming and J lost 11 bases, with 13 bases between them. This CDR3 is 14 amino acids long. CDR3 amino acids: CAISELLDRTPLHF. For the CDR3, the DNA is TGTGCCATCAGTGAGCTTTTGGACAGAACACCCCTCCACTTT.

CDR3 loop: CASSVSSGTGYEQYF. CDR3 DNA sequence: TGTGCCAGCAGCGTATCCTCCGGGACAGGCTACGAGCAGTACTTC. V usage is TRBV7-2 and J usage is TRBJ2-7; 8 bases are a match to TRBD1. Germline V gives CDR1 SGHTA, CDR2 FQGNSA. J gave up 3 bases and V 5 bases, and 9 bases lay outside the gene matches. The CDR3 has 15 amino acids.

This chain connects TRBV27 to TRBJ1-4, with a possible D match to TRBD1 (6 bases). This CDR3 comprises 15 residues. Looked up from germline, CDR1 is MNHEY and CDR2 is SMNVEV (reference sequence). The V and J ends lost 8 bases and 4 bases respectively, with 17 bases between them. The CDR3, as DNA: TGTGCCAGCGGAGAAACAGGGACGTTTAATGAAAAACTGTTTTTT. It yields the protein CASGETGTFNEKLFF.

Of note for this clone: Other nucleotide sequences from this sample produce the same CDR3. This chain connects TRBV28 to TRBJ2-7; D is unresolved. The V end lost 1 base, the J end lost 4 bases, and 5 bases lay between the germline ends. The CDR3 loop spans 12 amino acids. Germline loops: CDR1 MDHEN, CDR2 SYDVKM. CDR3 DNA: TGTGCCAGCAGTTTATCGGCGTACGAGCAGTACTTC. This codes for CASSLSAYEQYF.

The V call is TRBV15, the J call TRBJ1-1; the match to TRBD1 covers 10 bases. CDR1 is LNHNV, CDR2 YYDKDF, per germline (reference sequence). The CDR3 is 15 amino acids. V was clipped by 5 bases and J by 5 bases; unmatched bases: 8. The CDR3 nucleotides read TGTGCCACCAGCCGGGACAGGGGCGGAGGGACTGAAGCTTTCTTT. Its protein product is CATSRDRGGGTEAFF. Looking up the rest from reference TRBV15 and TRBJ1-1 gives the full variable domain: DAMVIQNPRYQVTQFGKPVTLSCSQTLNHNVMYWYQQKSSQAPKLLFHYYDKDFNNEADTPDNFQSRRPNTSFCFLDIRSPGLGDTAMYLCATSRDRGGGTEAFFGQGTRLTVV.

This chain's CDR3 is CASSPTTSGYEQYF. CDR3 nucleotides: TGTGCCAGCAGCCCAACGACTAGCGGCTACGAGCAGTACTTC. V usage is TRBV4-2 and J usage is TRBJ2-7; 9 nucleotides line up with TRBD2. CDR3 length: 14 amino acids. The V gene end was trimmed by 4 bases and the J gene end by 3 bases; junction bases not matched to a gene: 4. In germline, CDR1 is LGHNA, CDR2 YNFKEQ.

This chain joins TRBV10-2 and TRBJ2-1; no definite D call. The CDR3 has 10 residues. V lost 4 bases to trimming and J lost 8 bases, with 3 bases between them. Germline values: CDR1 WSHSY, CDR2 SAAADI. The CDR3 is CASSADEQFF. The CDR3 nucleotides read TGCGCCAGCAGTGCAGATGAGCAGTTCTTC.

The chain carries TRBV5-5 and TRBJ2-7; D not resolved. The CDR3 has 13 residues. Trimming cost V 4 bases and J 6 bases, with 14 bases left between them. Germline V lookup: CDR1 SGHKS, CDR2 YYEKEE (reference sequence). In nucleotides, the CDR3 is TGTGCCAGCAGCACCGGGTCGAAGACCGAGCAGTACTTC. Protein: CASSTGSKTEQYF.

The sample holds a few counts of this clone. J is TRBJ1-2 and V is TRBV6-1; D gene ambiguous. Germline V gene sequence: CDR1 MNHNS, CDR2 SASEGT. This CDR3 comprises 16 residues. Trimming cost V 4 bases and J 4 bases, with 19 bases left between them. CDR3 in amino acids: CASSGYQCRKTYGYTF. The DNA for the CDR3 is TGTGCCAGCAGTGGTTACCAGTGTAGAAAGACCTATGGCTACACCTTC.